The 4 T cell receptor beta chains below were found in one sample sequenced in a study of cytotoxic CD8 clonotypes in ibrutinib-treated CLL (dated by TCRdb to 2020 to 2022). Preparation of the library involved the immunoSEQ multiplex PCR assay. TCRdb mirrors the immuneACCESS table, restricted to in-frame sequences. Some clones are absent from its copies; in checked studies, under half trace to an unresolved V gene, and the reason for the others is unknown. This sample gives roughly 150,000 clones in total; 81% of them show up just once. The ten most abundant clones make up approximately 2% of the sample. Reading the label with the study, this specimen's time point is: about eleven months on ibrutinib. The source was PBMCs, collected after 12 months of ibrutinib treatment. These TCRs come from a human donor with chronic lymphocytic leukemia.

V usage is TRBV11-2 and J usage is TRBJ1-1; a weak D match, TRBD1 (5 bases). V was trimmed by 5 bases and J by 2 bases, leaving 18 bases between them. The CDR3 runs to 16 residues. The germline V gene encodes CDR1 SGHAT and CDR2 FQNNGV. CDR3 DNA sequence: TGTGCCAGCAGCCCAAGGAAACAGGAGATCAACACTGAAGCTTTCTTT. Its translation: CASSPRKQEINTEAFF.

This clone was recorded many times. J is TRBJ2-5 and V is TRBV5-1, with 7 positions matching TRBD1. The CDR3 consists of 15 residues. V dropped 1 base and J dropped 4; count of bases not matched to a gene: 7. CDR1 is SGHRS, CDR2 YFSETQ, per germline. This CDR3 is CASSLRDSQRETQYF. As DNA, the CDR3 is TGCGCCAGCAGCTTGCGGGACAGCCAGAGAGAGACCCAGTACTTC.

The CDR3 coding sequence is TGTGCCAGCAGCTTATTCCTAGCGGGACTCGACGAGCAGTACTTC. Translation gives CASSLFLAGLDEQYF. This rearrangement joins TRBV7-9 to TRBJ2-7; 9 positions agree with TRBD2. Trimming took 2 bases from V and 5 from J; bases not matched to a gene: 7. The CDR3 is 15 residues long. CDR1 SEHNR and CDR2 FQNEAQ come from the germline V gene (reference sequence).

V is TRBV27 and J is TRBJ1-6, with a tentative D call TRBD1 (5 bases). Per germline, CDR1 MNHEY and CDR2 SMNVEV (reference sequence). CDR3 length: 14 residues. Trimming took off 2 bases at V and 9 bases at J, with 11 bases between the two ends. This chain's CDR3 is CASSLGGASSPLHF. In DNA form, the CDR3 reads TGTGCCAGCAGTTTAGGTGGGGCTAGTTCACCCCTCCACTTT.